This T cell receptor beta chain was identified in a study of blood T cell repertoires in COVID-19. Background on the study: Samples taken during acute and convalescent COVID-19 were collected in the United States, Italy and Spain. PBMCs, B-cell-depleted T cells, or T cells provided the cDNA or gDNA that made up the material.

This CDR3 is 15 amino acids long. Looked up from germline, CDR1 is LNHDA and CDR2 is SQIVND (reference sequence). V lost 6 bases and J lost 11; bases outside the gene matches: 15. How the authors handled the data: Amplification of reference gene primers provided the estimated nucleated cell counts. Produced via immunoSEQ multiplex PCR; TCRdb's table is partial and in-frame only. The DNA gave D and trimming, while V, J and clone size come from that table. The sample has roughly 200,000 clones, about 86% seen once. This chain uses TRBV19 with TRBJ1-1, with 10 bases matching TRBD1. The sample was peripheral blood. This sequence was found in a woman aged 18-29 years who had recovered from COVID-19. The CDR3 DNA sequence: TGTGCCAGTAGGGTTCTCCGGGACAGGGGAACTCCGGCTTTCTTT. This gives the protein CASRVLRDRGTPAFF.